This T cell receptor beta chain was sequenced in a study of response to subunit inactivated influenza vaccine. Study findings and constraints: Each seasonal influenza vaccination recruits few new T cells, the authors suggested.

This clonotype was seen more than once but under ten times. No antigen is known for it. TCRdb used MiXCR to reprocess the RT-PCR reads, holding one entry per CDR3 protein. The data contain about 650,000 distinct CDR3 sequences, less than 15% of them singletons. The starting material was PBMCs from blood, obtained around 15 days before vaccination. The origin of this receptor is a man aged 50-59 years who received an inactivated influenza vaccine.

This CDR3 reads CASSWSNSLGETQYF. The CDR3 DNA reads TGTGCCAGCAGCTGGAGCAACTCCCTGGGAGAGACCCAGTACTTC. The chain combines TRBV7-9 with TRBJ2-5; D is unclear. CDR3 length equals 15 residues. CDR1 is SEHNR and CDR2 is FQNEAQ in the germline V gene (reference sequence). The germline V and J ends were trimmed by 4 bases and 4 bases, with 16 bases remaining between them.